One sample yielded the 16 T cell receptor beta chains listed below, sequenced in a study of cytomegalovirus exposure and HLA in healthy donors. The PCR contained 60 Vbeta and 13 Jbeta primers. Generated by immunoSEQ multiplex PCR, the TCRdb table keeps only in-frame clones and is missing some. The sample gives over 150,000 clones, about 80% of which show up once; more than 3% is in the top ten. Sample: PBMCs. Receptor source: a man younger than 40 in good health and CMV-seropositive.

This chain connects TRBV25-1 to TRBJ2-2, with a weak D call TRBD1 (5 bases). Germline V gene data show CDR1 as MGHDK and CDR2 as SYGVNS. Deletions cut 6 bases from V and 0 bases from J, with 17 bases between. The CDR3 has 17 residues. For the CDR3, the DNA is TGTGCCAGCAGCGACTCATCGACAGACGCGAACACCGGGGAGCTGTTTTTT. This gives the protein CASSDSSTDANTGELFF.

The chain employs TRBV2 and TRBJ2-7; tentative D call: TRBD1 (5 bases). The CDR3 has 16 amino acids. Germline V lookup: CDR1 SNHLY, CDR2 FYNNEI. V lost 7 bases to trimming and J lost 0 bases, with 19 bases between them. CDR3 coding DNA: TGTGCCAGCATCTCGTGGCCCGAGACAGACTCCTACGAGCAGTACTTC. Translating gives CASISWPETDSYEQYF.

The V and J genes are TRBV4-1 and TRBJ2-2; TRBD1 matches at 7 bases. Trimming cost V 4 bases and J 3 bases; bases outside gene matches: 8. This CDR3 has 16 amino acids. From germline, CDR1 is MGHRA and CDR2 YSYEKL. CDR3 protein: CASSLGGTGDTGELFF. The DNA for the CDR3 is TGCGCCAGCAGCCTCGGAGGAACAGGGGACACCGGGGAGCTGTTTTTT.

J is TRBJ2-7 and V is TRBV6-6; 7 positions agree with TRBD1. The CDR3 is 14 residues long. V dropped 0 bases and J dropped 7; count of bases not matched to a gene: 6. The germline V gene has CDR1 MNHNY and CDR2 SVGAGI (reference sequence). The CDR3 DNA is TGTGCCAGCAGTTACTCTACAGGGGTTTGGGAGCAGTACTTC. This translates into CASSYSTGVWEQYF.

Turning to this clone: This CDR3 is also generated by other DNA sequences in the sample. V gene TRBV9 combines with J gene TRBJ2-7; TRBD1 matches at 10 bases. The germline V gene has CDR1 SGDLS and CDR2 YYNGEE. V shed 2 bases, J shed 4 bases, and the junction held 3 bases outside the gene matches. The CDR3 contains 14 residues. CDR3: CASSVGDRGYEQYF. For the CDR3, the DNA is TGTGCCAGCAGCGTGGGGGACAGGGGTTACGAGCAGTACTTC.

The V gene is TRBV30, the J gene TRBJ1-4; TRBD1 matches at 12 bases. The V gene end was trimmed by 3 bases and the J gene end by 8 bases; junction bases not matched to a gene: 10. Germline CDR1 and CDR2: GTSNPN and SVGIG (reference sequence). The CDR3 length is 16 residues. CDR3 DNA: TGTGCCTGGAGCCGAGCCGGGACAGGGGGCAAGGAAAAACTGTTTTTT. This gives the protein CAWSRAGTGGKEKLFF.

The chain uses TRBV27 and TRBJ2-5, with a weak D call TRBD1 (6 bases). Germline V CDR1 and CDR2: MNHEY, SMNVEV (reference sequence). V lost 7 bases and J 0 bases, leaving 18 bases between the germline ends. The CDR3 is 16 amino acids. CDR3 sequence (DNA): TGTGCCAGCAACCCCCTTTCAGGACAGCACCAAGAGACCCAGTACTTC. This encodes CASNPLSGQHQETQYF.

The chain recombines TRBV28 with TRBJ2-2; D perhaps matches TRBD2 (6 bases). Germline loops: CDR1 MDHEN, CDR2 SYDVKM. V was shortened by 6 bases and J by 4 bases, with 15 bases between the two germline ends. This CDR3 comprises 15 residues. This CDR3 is CASSLFQGGTGELFF. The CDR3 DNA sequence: TGTGCCAGCAGCCTCTTTCAGGGAGGCACCGGGGAGCTGTTTTTT.

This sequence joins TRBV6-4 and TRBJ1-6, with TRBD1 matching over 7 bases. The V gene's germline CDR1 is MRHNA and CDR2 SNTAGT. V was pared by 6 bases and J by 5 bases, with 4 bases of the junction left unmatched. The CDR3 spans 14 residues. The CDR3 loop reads CASRTGYHNSPLHF. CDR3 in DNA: TGTGCCAGCAGGACAGGGTACCATAATTCACCCCTCCACTTT.

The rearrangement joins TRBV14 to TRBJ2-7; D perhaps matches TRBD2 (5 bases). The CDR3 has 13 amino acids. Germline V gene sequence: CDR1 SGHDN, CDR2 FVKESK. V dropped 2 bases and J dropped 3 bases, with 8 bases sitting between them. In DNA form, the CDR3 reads TGTGCCAGCAGCCAATTCCGGGACTACGAGCAGTACTTC. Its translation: CASSQFRDYEQYF.

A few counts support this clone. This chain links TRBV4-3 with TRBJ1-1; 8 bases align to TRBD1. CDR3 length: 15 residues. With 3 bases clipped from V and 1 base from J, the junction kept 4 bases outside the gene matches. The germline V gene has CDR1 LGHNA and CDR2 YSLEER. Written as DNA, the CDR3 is TGCGCCAGCAGCCACCCCGGGACAGGGAACACTGAAGCTTTCTTT. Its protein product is CASSHPGTGNTEAFF.

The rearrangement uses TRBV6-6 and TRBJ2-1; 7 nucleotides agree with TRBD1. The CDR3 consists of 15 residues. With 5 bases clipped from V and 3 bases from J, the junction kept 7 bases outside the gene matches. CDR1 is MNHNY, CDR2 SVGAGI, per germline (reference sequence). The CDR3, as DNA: TGTGCCAGCAGTCCCGGGACAGCGAACTACAATGAGCAGTTCTTC. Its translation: CASSPGTANYNEQFF.

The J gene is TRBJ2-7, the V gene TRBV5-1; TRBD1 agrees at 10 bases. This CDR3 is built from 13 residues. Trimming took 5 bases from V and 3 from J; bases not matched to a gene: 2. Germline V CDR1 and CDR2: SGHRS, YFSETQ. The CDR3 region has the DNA TGCGCCAGCAGATGGACAGGGGGCTACGAGCAGTACTTC. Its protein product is CASRWTGGYEQYF. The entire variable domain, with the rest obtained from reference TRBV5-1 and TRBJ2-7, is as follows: KAGVTQTPRYLIKTRGQQVTLSCSPISGHRSVSWYQQTPGQGLQFLFEYFSETQRNKGNFPGRFSGRQFSNSRSEMNVSTLELGDSALYLCASRWTGGYEQYFGPGTRLTVT.

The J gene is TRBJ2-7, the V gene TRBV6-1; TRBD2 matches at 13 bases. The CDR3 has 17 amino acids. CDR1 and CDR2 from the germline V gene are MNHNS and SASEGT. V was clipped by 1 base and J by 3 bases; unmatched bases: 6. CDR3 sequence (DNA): TGTGCCAGCAGTGAAGGGACTAGCGGGGGAAGGGGCTACGAGCAGTACTTC. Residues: CASSEGTSGGRGYEQYF.

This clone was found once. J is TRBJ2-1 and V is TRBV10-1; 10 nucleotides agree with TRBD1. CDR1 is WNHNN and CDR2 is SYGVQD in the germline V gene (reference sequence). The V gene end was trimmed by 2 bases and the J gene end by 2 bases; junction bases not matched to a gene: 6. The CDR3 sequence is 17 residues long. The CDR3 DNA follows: TGCGCCAGCAGTGAGGGGGGTGGGACAGGGGCCTACAATGAGCAGTTCTTC. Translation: CASSEGGGTGAYNEQFF.

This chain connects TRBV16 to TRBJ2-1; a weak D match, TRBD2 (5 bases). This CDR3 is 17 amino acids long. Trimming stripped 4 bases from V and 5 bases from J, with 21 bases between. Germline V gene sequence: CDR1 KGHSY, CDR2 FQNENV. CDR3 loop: CASSPGGVSSADNEQFF. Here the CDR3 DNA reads TGTGCCAGCAGCCCCGGTGGGGTGAGTAGCGCGGACAATGAGCAGTTCTTC.